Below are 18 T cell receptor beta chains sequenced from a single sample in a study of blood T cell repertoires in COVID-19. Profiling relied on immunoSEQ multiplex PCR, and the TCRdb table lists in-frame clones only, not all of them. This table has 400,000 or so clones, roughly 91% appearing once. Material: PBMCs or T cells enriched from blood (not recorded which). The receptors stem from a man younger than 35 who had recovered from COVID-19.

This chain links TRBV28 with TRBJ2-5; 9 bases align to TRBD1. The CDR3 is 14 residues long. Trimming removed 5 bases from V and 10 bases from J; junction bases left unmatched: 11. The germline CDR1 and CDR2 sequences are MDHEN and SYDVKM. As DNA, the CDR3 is TGTGCCAGCAGTCCCGGGACAGGGCTGTTGCACCAGTACTTC. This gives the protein CASSPGTGLLHQYF.

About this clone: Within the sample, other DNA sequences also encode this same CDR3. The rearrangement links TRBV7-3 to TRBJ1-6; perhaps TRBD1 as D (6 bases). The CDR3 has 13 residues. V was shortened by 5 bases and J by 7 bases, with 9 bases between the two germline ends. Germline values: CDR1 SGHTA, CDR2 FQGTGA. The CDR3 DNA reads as TGTGCCAGCAGCCCCGGACAGAATTCACCCCTCCACTTT. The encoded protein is CASSPGQNSPLHF. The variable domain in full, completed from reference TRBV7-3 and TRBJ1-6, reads GAGVSQTPSNKVTEKGKYVELRCDPISGHTALYWYRQSLGQGPEFLIYFQGTGAADDSGLPNDRFFAVRPEGSVSTLKIQRTERGDSAVYLCASSPGQNSPLHFGNGTRLTVT.

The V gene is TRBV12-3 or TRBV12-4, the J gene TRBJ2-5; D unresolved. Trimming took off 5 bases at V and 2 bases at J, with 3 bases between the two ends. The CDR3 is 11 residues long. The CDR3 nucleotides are TGTGCCAGCAGTACACAAGAGACCCAGTACTTC. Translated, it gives CASSTQETQYF.

DNA for the CDR3: TGTGCCAGCTCACCCGAGATTCAGGCATCCGGAAACACCATATATTTT. Protein sequence: CASSPEIQASGNTIYF. The V call is TRBV18, the J call TRBJ1-3; D is unresolved. V gave up 3 bases and J gave up 4 bases, with 16 bases separating them. This CDR3 has 16 amino acids. CDR1 is KGHSH and CDR2 is LQKENI in the germline V gene.

As DNA, the CDR3 is TGTGCCTGGAGTAAAAGCCTACTCAGGACAGGGGGCTCGGGCGGGAGAACCTACGAGCAGTACTTC. As protein: CAWSKSLLRTGGSGGRTYEQYF. The gene calls are TRBV30 and TRBJ2-7; 11 bases match TRBD1. CDR1 is GTSNPN, CDR2 SVGIG, per germline (reference sequence). The CDR3 sequence is 22 residues long. V trimming: 2 bases; J trimming: 2 bases; junction bases outside the gene matches: 26. The full variable domain, completed using reference TRBV30 and TRBJ2-7, is SQTIHQWPATLVQPVGSPLSLECTVEGTSNPNLYWYRQAAGRGLQLLFYSVGIGQISSEVPQNLSASRPQDRQFILSSKKLLLSDSGFYLCAWSKSLLRTGGSGGRTYEQYFGPGTRLTVT.

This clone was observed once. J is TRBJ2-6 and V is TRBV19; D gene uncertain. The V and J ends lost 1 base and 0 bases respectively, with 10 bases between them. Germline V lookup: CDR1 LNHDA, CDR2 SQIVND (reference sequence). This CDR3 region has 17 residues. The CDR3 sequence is CASSIGGSSSGANVLTF. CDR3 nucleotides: TGTGCCAGTAGTATAGGCGGCAGTAGCTCTGGGGCCAACGTCCTGACTTTC.

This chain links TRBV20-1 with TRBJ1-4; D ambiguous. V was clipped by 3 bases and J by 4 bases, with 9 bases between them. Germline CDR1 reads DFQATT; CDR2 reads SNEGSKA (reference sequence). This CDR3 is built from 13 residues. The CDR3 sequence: CSASRDLNEKLFF. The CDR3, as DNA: TGCAGTGCTAGTCGGGATCTTAATGAAAAACTGTTTTTT.

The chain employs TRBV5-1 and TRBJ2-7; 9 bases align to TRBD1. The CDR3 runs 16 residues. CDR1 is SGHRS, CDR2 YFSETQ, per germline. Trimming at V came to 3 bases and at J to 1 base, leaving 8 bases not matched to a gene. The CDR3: CASSSGQGKSSYEQYF. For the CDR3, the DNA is TGCGCCAGCAGCTCCGGACAGGGGAAATCGTCCTACGAGCAGTACTTC. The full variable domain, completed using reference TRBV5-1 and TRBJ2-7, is KAGVTQTPRYLIKTRGQQVTLSCSPISGHRSVSWYQQTPGQGLQFLFEYFSETQRNKGNFPGRFSGRQFSNSRSEMNVSTLELGDSALYLCASSSGQGKSSYEQYFGPGTRLTVT.

In DNA, the CDR3 is TGTGCCAGCAACGACGGAGCCCGGGCACCCCTCCACTTT. Its translation is CASNDGARAPLHF. V and J are TRBV7-9 and TRBJ1-6; unclear D gene. V lost 7 bases and J 11 bases, leaving 15 bases between the germline ends. The CDR3 sequence is 13 residues long. From germline, CDR1 is SEHNR and CDR2 FQNEAQ (reference sequence). The full variable domain, rest sourced from reference TRBV7-9 and TRBJ1-6, is DTGVSQNPRHKITKRGQNVTFRCDPISEHNRLYWYRQTLGQGPEFLTYFQNEAQLEKSRLLSDRFSAERPKGSFSTLEIQRTEQGDSAMYLCASNDGARAPLHFGNGTRLTVT.

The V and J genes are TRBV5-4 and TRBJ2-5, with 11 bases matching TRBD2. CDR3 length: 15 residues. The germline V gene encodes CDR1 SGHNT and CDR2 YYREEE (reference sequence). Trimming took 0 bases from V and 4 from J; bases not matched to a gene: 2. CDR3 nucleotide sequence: TGTGCCAGCAGCTTGGGTGGGACTAGCGGAGAGACCCAGTACTTC. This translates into CASSLGGTSGETQYF.

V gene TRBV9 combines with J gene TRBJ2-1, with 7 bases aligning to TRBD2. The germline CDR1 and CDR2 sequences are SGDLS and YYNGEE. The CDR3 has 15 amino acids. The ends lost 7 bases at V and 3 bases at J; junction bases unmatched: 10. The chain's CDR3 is CASGPMGGGYNEQFF. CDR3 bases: TGTGCCAGCGGGCCCATGGGCGGGGGCTACAATGAGCAGTTCTTC.

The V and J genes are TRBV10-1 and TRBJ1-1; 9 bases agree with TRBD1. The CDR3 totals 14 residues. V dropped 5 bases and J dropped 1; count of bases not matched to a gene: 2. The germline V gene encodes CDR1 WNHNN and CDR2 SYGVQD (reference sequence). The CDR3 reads CASSNRGPNTEAFF. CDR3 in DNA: TGCGCCAGCAGTAACAGGGGGCCGAACACTGAAGCTTTCTTT.

The chain's CDR3 is CASSLGLAGGPGELFF. The CDR3 bases are TGCGCCAGCAGCCTTGGACTAGCGGGAGGCCCCGGGGAGCTGTTTTTT. The chain recombines TRBV5-1 with TRBJ2-2; 14 positions agree with TRBD2. The CDR3 totals 16 residues. Germline V gene sequence: CDR1 SGHRS, CDR2 YFSETQ. The trim removed 4 bases at V and 6 bases at J, leaving 5 bases unmatched.

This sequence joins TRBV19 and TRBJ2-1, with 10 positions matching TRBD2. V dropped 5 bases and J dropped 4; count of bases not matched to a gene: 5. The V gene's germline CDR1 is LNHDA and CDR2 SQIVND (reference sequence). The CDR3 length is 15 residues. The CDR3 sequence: CASSSGTSVYNEQFF. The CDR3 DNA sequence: TGTGCCAGTAGTTCCGGGACTAGCGTGTACAATGAGCAGTTCTTC.

CDR3 in DNA: TGTGCCAGCAGTTCACAGCCTTCCTACAATGAGCAGTTCTTC. This codes for CASSSQPSYNEQFF. The V call is TRBV28, the J call TRBJ2-1, with D unresolved. Deletions cut 4 bases from V and 1 base from J, with 8 bases between. CDR1 and CDR2 from the germline V gene are MDHEN and SYDVKM. This CDR3 region has 14 residues.

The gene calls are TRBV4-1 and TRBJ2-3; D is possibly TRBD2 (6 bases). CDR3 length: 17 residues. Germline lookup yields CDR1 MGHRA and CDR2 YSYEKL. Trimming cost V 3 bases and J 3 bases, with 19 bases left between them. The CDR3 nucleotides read TGCGCCAGCAGCCAGATCCCCCAGCGGGTACAAACAGATACGCAGTATTTT. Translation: CASSQIPQRVQTDTQYF.

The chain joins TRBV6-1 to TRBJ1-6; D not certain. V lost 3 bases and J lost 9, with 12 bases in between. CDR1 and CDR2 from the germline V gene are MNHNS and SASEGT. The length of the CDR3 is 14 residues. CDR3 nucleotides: TGTGCCAGCAGTGACGGGAGAACGGGTTCACCCCTCCACTTT. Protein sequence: CASSDGRTGSPLHF.

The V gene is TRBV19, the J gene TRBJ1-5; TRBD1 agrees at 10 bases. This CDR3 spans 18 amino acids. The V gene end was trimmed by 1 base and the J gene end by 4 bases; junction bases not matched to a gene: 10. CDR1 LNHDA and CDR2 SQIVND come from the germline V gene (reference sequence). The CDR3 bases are TGTGCCAGTAGTATAGGTGATGTGGGACAGGGGTGGAATCAGCCCCAGCATTTT. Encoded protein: CASSIGDVGQGWNQPQHF.